This TCR beta chain emerged from a study of identical twins. TCRdb fed the 5' RACE reads into MiXCR, producing one record per CDR3 protein. Counted here are about 570,000 distinct CDR3 sequences, 9.6% occurring once; the ten biggest clones make up under 3.5%. From germline, CDR1 is SGHAT and CDR2 FQNNGV. V dropped 1 base and J dropped 0 bases, with 13 bases sitting between them. This CDR3 comprises 18 residues. These records were also assigned to another study, of yellow fever vaccine responses in identical twins.

The V and J genes are TRBV11-2 and TRBJ2-6, with a weak D call TRBD2 (5 bases). Material for sequencing was PBMCs. This receptor was identified in a woman aged 18-30 years in good health. DNA of the CDR3: TGTGCCAGCAGCTTAGGTCCGGGGTTGGTCTCTGGGGCCAACGTCCTGACTTTC. Translation: CASSLGPGLVSGANVLTF.